This T cell receptor (beta chain) is from a study of blood T cells in healthy people across ages. A remark on this clonotype: The antigen is unknown.

From germline, CDR1 is MNHEY and CDR2 SVGEGT. CDR3 length equals 15 residues. V gave up 5 bases and J gave up 0 bases, with 11 bases separating them. The second PCR ran about 6 to 11 cycles with a sample-barcoded 5' primer and J-beta primers. TCRdb reprocessed the 5' RACE reads via MiXCR and lists one record per CDR3 protein. The sample shows roughly 730,000 distinct CDR3 sequences, just over 55% of them seen only once. Study-wide results and limits: Significant beta diversity loss was already apparent by age roughly 38, declining roughly linearly.

The receptor comes from a middle-aged man in good health. Sequencing was carried out using blood. The chain is built from TRBV6-2 or TRBV6-3 and TRBJ2-1; D perhaps matches TRBD1 (5 bases). The DNA for the CDR3 is TGTGCCAGCAGTCAAGACAGTAGCTCCTACAATGAGCAGTTCTTC. Amino acids: CASSQDSSSYNEQFF.